Below, 2 T cell receptor beta chains from the same sample are listed, as sequenced in a study of vaccination effects on CD4 cells after COVID-19. The ViraFEST assay expanded antigen-specific CD4+ T cells with viral peptide pools before sequencing. Subsequent to roughly 9 days of culture, CD4+ T cells were isolated. Of the BNT162b2 and mRNA-1273 vaccines, participants received two doses of one or the other. Sequencing was performed with immunoSEQ multiplex PCR; in TCRdb, only in-frame clones are kept and a portion is missing. The table has fewer than 25,000 clones, under 85% seen once. Their antigens are not known. Source: CD4+ T cells from PBMCs cultured with HCoV-NL63 spike peptides, taken after COVID-19 vaccination. The receptors come from a human donor who received a COVID-19 vaccine.

The genes are TRBV5-4 and TRBJ2-2; the D gene is possibly TRBD1 (5 bases). The V gene's germline CDR1 is SGHNT and CDR2 YYREEE (reference sequence). This CDR3 comprises 13 residues. Trimming left V 4 bases short and J 7 bases short, with 11 bases between. The CDR3 DNA reads as TGTGCCAGCAGCCAAACAGGCGGCGGGGAGCTGTTTTTT. It translates to CASSQTGGGELFF.

The chain has TRBV14 and TRBJ2-7; D is undetermined. Germline values: CDR1 SGHDN, CDR2 FVKESK. The CDR3 is made up of 12 amino acids. Trimming stripped 4 bases from V and 6 bases from J, with 10 bases between. The CDR3 spells CASSPFGSEQYF. The CDR3 region has the DNA TGTGCCAGCAGCCCATTTGGTTCCGAGCAGTACTTC.